The subject of this entry is one TCR beta chain. No antigen is known for it. The entry originates in a study of beta chain features in type 1 diabetes. Study-level findings and limits: More deletions and fewer insertions at VDJ junctions were found in patients with type 1 diabetes. PCR, the amplification step, might favor shorter templates, equally in patients and controls. A greater similarity of naive, central memory and Treg TCRB repertoires was seen among patients than among healthy donors. Type 1 diabetes patients had moderately but significantly shorter TCRB CDR3s in all four CD4+ subsets. TCRB rearrangement may or may not be influenced by HLA type; here this remained unresolved.

Since all of the isolated RNA was reverse transcribed, expressed TCRB transcripts were what got sequenced. The assay was immunoSEQ multiplex PCR, and TCRdb's table has in-frame clones only and misses some. In the table there are about 700,000 clones, 13% of which are singletons. The sequence was collected from a man between 18 and 29 years old with type 1 diabetes. What was sequenced was naive CD4+ T cells from blood.

The CDR3 DNA reads TGTGCCAGCAGCTTAGAAGGGTTTAGCAATCAGCCCCAGCATTTT. This encodes CASSLEGFSNQPQHF. This chain uses TRBV7-6 with TRBJ1-5; D is unresolved. Deletions cut 1 base from V and 0 bases from J, with 7 bases between. Germline V lookup: CDR1 SGHVS, CDR2 FNYEAQ. CDR3 length equals 15 residues.